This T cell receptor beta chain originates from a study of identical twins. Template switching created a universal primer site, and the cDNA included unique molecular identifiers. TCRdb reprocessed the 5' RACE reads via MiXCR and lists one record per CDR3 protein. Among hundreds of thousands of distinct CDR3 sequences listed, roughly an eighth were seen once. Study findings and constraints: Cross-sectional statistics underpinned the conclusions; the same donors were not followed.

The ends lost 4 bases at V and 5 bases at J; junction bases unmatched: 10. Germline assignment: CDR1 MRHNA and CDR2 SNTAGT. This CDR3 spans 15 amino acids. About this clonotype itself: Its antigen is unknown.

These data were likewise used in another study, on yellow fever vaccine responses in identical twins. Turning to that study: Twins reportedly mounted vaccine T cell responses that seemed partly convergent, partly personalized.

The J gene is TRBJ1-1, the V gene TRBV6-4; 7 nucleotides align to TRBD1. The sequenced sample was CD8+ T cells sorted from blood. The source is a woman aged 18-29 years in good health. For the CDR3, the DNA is TGTGCCAGCAGTGTAGGGGAGGGGGCTGTAACTGAAGCTTTCTTT. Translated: CASSVGEGAVTEAFF.